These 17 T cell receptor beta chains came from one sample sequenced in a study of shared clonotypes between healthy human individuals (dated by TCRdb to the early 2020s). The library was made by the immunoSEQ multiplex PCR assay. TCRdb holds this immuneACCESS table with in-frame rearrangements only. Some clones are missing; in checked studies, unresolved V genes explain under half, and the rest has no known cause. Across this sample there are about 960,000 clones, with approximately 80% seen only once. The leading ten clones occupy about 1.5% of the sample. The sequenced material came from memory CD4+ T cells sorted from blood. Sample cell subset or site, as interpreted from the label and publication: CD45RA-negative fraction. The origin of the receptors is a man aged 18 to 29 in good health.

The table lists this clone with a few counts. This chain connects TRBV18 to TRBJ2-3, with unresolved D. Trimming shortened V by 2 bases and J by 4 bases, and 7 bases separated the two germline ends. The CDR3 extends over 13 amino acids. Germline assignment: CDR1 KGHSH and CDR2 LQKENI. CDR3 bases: TGTGCCAGCTCACCAACCAGCGCAGATACGCAGTATTTT. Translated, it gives CASSPTSADTQYF. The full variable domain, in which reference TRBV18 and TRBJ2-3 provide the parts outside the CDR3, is NAGVMQNPRHLVRRRGQEARLRCSPMKGHSHVYWYRQLPEEGLKFMVYLQKENIIDESGMPKERFSAEFPKEGPSILRIQQVVRGDSAAYFCASSPTSADTQYFGPGTRLTVL.

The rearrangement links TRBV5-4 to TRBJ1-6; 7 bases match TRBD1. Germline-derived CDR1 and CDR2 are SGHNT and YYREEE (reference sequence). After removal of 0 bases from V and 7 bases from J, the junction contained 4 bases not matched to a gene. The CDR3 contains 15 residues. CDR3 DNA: TGTGCCAGCAGCTTGGAGGGACAGAAGAATTCACCCCTCCACTTT. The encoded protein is CASSLEGQKNSPLHF.

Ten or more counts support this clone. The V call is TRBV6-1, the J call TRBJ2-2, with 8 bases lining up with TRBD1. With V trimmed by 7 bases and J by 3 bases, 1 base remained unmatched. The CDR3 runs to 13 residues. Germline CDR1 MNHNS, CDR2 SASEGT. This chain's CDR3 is CASNRGDTGELFF. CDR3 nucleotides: TGTGCCAGCAACAGGGGGGACACCGGGGAGCTGTTTTTT.

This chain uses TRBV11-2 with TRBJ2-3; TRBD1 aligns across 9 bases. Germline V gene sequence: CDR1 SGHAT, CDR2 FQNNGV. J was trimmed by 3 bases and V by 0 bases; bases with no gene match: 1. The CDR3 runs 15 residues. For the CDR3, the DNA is TGTGCCAGCAGCTTAGAACAGGGGGCAACAGATACGCAGTATTTT. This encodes CASSLEQGATDTQYF.

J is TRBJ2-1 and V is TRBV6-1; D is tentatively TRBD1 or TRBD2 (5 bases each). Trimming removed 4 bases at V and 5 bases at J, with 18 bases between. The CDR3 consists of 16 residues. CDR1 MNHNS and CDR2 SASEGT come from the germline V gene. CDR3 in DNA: TGTGCCAGCAGTGGGGGGACGCTAGTGGGACACAATGAGCAGTTCTTC. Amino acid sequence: CASSGGTLVGHNEQFF.

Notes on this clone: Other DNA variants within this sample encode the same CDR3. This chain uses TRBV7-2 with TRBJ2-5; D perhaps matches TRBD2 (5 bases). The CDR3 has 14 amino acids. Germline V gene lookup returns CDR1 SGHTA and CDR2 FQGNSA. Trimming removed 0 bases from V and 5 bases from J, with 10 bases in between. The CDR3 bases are TGTGCCAGCAGCTTAGCGCCGGGAAGGGAGACCCAGTACTTC. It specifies CASSLAPGRETQYF.

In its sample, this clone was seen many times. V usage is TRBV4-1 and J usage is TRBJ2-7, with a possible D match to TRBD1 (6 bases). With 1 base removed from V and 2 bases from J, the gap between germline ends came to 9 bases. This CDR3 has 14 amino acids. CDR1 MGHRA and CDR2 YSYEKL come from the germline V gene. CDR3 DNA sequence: TGCGCCAGCAGCCAAGGAAGGGGGACCTACGAGCAGTACTTC. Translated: CASSQGRGTYEQYF.

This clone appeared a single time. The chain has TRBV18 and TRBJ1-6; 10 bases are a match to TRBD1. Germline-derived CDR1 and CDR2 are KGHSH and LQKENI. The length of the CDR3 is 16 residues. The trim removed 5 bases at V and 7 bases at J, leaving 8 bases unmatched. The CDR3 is CASSSFPGQGNSPLHF. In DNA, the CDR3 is TGTGCCAGCTCATCTTTCCCGGGACAGGGGAATTCACCCCTCCACTTT.

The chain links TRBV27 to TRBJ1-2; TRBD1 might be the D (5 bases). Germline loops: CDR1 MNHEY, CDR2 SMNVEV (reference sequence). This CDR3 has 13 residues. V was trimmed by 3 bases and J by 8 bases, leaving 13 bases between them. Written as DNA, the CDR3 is TGTGCCAGCAGTTTGAAGGGGAGGGGCGGCTACACCTTC. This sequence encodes CASSLKGRGGYTF.

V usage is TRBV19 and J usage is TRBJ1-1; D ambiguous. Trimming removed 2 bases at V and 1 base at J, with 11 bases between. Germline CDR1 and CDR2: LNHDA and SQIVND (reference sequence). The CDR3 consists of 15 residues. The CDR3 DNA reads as TGTGCCAGTAGTATAATGGGGTTGGCGAACACTGAAGCTTTCTTT. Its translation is CASSIMGLANTEAFF.

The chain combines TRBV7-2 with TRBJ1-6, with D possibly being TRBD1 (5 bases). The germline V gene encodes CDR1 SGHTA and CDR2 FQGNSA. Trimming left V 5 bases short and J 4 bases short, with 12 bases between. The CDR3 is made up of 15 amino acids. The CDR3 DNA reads TGTGCCAGCAGCCCCGCAGGGCCGTATAATTCACCCCTCCACTTT. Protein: CASSPAGPYNSPLHF.

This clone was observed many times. The CDR3: CASSLAGTSGIAKNIQYF. CDR3 bases: TGTGCCAGCAGCTTGGCCGGGACTAGCGGAATAGCCAAAAACATTCAGTACTTC. The J gene is TRBJ2-4, the V gene TRBV7-2; 11 bases agree with TRBD2. CDR3 size: 18 residues. Germline V lookup: CDR1 SGHTA, CDR2 FQGNSA. V was pared by 3 bases and J by 0 bases, with 7 bases of the junction left unmatched.

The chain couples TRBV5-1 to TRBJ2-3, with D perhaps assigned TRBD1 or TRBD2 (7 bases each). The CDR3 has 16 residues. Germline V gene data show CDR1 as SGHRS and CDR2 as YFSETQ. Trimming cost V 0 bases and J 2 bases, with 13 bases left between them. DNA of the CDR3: TGCGCCAGCAGCTTGGCAGCGGGACAGATCACAGATACGCAGTATTTT. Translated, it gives CASSLAAGQITDTQYF.

The CDR3 is CARISRQAEPVNTEAFF. The CDR3 DNA reads TGCGCCAGAATTTCCCGACAGGCCGAACCAGTGAACACTGAAGCTTTCTTT. The chain has TRBV10-1 and TRBJ1-1, with D possibly TRBD1 on 6 matching bases. V was shortened by 9 bases and J by 0 bases, with 23 bases between the two germline ends. This CDR3 spans 17 amino acids. Germline V gives CDR1 WNHNN, CDR2 SYGVQD (reference sequence).

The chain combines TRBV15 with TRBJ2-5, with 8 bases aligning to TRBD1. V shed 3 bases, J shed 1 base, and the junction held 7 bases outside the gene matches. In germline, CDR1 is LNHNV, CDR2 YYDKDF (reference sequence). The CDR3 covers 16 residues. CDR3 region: CATSSSGTGLQETQYF. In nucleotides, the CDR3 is TGTGCCACCAGCAGTTCCGGGACAGGACTCCAAGAGACCCAGTACTTC.

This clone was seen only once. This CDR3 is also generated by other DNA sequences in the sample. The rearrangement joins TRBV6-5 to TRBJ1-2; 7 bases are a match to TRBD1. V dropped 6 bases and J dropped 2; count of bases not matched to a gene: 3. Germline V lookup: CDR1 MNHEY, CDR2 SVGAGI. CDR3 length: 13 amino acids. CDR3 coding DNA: TGTGCCAGCAGCCGACAGGGAAACTATGGCTACACCTTC. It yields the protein CASSRQGNYGYTF.

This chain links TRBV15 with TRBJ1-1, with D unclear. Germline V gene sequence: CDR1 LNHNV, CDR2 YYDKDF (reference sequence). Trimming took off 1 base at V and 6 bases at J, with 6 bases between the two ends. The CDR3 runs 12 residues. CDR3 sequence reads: CATSRGPAEAFF. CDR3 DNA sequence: TGTGCCACCAGCAGAGGTCCAGCTGAAGCTTTCTTT.